The 3 T cell receptor beta chains reported below all come from one sample, sequenced in a study of blood T cell repertoires in COVID-19. Libraries were prepared by immunoSEQ multiplex PCR; TCRdb keeps only in-frame clonotypes and omits some of them. The sample yields approximately 130,000 clones, roughly 82% seen once. The specimen sequenced was peripheral blood. These TCRs come from a human donor in a cohort sampled during active COVID-19.

This clone has just a few counts. This chain connects TRBV10-1 to TRBJ2-1, with TRBD1 as a possible D gene (6 bases). In germline, CDR1 is WNHNN, CDR2 SYGVQD (reference sequence). V was cut by 4 bases and J by 5 bases, with 12 bases left in between. This CDR3 is 14 amino acids long. The CDR3 sequence is CASSVRGLDNEQFF. CDR3 sequence (DNA): TGCGCCAGCAGTGTGAGGGGGTTGGACAATGAGCAGTTCTTC.

The chain joins TRBV5-4 to TRBJ2-1; maybe TRBD1 (6 bases). This CDR3 contains 12 residues. V lost 6 bases and J lost 7, with 11 bases in between. In germline, CDR1 is SGHNT, CDR2 YYREEE (reference sequence). CDR3 loop: CASTQTGNEQFF. The CDR3 DNA follows: TGTGCCAGCACCCAAACAGGGAATGAGCAGTTCTTC.

The chain links TRBV18 to TRBJ2-2; 8 bases line up with TRBD2. The CDR3 length is 15 residues. Per the germline V gene, CDR1 is KGHSH and CDR2 is LQKENI. V trimming: 3 bases; J trimming: 1 base; junction bases outside the gene matches: 1. The CDR3 sequence: CASSPSGRNTGELFF. The CDR3, as DNA: TGTGCCAGCTCACCGAGCGGGAGGAACACCGGGGAGCTGTTTTTT.